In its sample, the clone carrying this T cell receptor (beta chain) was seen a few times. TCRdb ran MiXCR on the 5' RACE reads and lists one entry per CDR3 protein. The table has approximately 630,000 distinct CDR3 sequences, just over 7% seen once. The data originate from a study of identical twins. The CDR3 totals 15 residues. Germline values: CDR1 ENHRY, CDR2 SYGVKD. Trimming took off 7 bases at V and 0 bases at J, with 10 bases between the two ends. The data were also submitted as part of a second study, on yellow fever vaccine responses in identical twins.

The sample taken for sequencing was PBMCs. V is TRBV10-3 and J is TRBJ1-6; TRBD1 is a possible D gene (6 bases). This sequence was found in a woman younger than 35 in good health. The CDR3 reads CAIKDSSSYNSPLHF. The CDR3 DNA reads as TGTGCCATCAAGGACAGCAGCTCCTATAATTCACCCCTCCACTTT.